The 11 T cell receptor beta chains given below trace back to one sample, sequenced in a study of blood T cell repertoires in COVID-19. Profiling relied on immunoSEQ multiplex PCR, and the TCRdb table lists in-frame clones only, not all of them. The sample includes 290,000 or so clones, roughly nine tenths of them seen just once. The specimen sequenced was peripheral blood. These receptor sequences come from a woman in her twenties or thirties with COVID-19, enrolled during active disease.

The CDR3 region is CASSLPGLAERGADTQYF. DNA of the CDR3: TGTGCCAGCAGCTTACCGGGACTAGCGGAACGGGGCGCAGATACGCAGTATTTT. V usage is TRBV11-2 and J usage is TRBJ2-3, with 11 bases lining up with TRBD2. V trimming: 2 bases; J trimming: 4 bases; junction bases outside the gene matches: 11. This CDR3 is 18 amino acids long. Germline V CDR1 and CDR2: SGHAT, FQNNGV. Full variable domain (missing parts from reference TRBV11-2 and TRBJ2-3): EAGVAQSPRYKIIEKRQSVAFWCNPISGHATLYWYQQILGQGPKLLIQFQNNGVVDDSQLPKDRFSAERLKGVDSTLKIQPAKLEDSAVYLCASSLPGLAERGADTQYFGPGTRLTVL.

The chain couples TRBV6-5 to TRBJ1-5, with D uncertain. Germline CDR1 reads MNHEY; CDR2 reads SVGAGI. Trimming stripped 7 bases from V and 2 bases from J, with 15 bases between. The CDR3 is 15 amino acids. The CDR3 bases are TGTGCCAGCAAATACCCAGGAGGAGGCAATCAGCCCCAGCATTTT. Encoded protein: CASKYPGGGNQPQHF.

This chain uses TRBV5-5 with TRBJ1-1; D uncertain. The CDR3 runs 14 residues. The V gene's germline CDR1 is SGHKS and CDR2 YYEKEE (reference sequence). The V and J ends lost 1 base and 0 bases respectively, with 7 bases between them. For the CDR3, the DNA is TGTGCCAGCAGCTTGCAGTACATGAACACTGAAGCTTTCTTT. Translating it yields CASSLQYMNTEAFF.

The chain has TRBV6-6 and TRBJ2-1; 7 nucleotides match TRBD1. The CDR3 has 16 residues. Germline CDR1 and CDR2: MNHNY and SVGAGI (reference sequence). V was clipped by 6 bases and J by 9 bases; unmatched bases: 17. CDR3 residues: CASRPPGGYQWGEQFF. CDR3 DNA sequence: TGTGCCAGCAGGCCTCCAGGGGGTTACCAATGGGGTGAGCAGTTCTTC.

CDR3 DNA: TGTGCCAGCAGGATAGGGGCCAGGGTCACTGAAGCTTTCTTT. Translation: CASRIGARVTEAFF. The chain is built from TRBV11-2 and TRBJ1-1; a weak D match, TRBD1 (5 bases). V was trimmed by 6 bases and J by 4 bases, leaving 15 bases between them. Germline V gene data show CDR1 as SGHAT and CDR2 as FQNNGV. This CDR3 region has 14 residues.

This CDR3 reads CASSIYSGNEKLFF. DNA of the CDR3: TGTGCCAGTAGTATATATTCGGGGAATGAAAAACTGTTTTTT. The chain is built from TRBV19 and TRBJ1-4; D ambiguous. The CDR3 is made up of 14 amino acids. V was shortened by 2 bases and J by 5 bases, with 9 bases between the two germline ends. CDR1 and CDR2 (germline): LNHDA, SQIVND (reference sequence). Combining the CDR3 with reference TRBV19 and TRBJ1-4 gives the whole variable domain DGGITQSPKYLFRKEGQNVTLSCEQNLNHDAMYWYRQDPGQGLRLIYYSQIVNDFQKGDIAEGYSVSREKKESFPLTVTSAQKNPTAFYLCASSIYSGNEKLFFGSGTQLSVL.

The J gene is TRBJ1-5, the V gene TRBV6-5; D remains unclear. V gave up 5 bases and J gave up 6 bases, with 17 bases separating them. This CDR3 spans 15 amino acids. Germline V gene sequence: CDR1 MNHEY, CDR2 SVGAGI. The CDR3 nucleotides read TGTGCCAGCAGTCTTACGGGGATGGTCGGTCAGCCCCAGCATTTT. It is translated as CASSLTGMVGQPQHF.

J is TRBJ2-7 and V is TRBV29-1; weak D call: TRBD1 (5 bases). This CDR3 has 13 residues. The germline V gene encodes CDR1 SQVTM and CDR2 ANQGSEA. Trimming removed 1 base at V and 3 bases at J, with 10 bases between. The CDR3 here is CSVEGDSLYEQYF. The CDR3 DNA is TGCAGCGTTGAAGGCGACAGTCTCTACGAGCAGTACTTC.

V gene TRBV12-3 or TRBV12-4 combines with J gene TRBJ1-5; TRBD1 agrees at 9 bases. V gave up 6 bases and J gave up 7 bases; unmatched junction bases: 4. The CDR3 length is 13 residues. The CDR3 protein is CASSQTGGQPQHF. The CDR3 coding sequence is TGTGCCAGCAGCCAGACAGGGGGACAGCCCCAGCATTTT.

As DNA, the CDR3 is TGTGCCAGTAGTATACCAGGACTAGCGGGAGGGCCTGAGCAGTTCTTC. It is translated as CASSIPGLAGGPEQFF. This rearrangement joins TRBV19 to TRBJ2-1; 15 bases are a match to TRBD2. From germline, CDR1 is LNHDA and CDR2 SQIVND (reference sequence). The CDR3 is made up of 16 amino acids. Unmatched junction bases numbered 5, after V lost 2 bases and J lost 9 bases.

V gene TRBV7-3 combines with J gene TRBJ1-2, with D possibly TRBD1 on 6 matching bases. The CDR3 covers 15 residues. Germline CDR1 and CDR2: SGHTA and FQGTGA. V lost 2 bases to trimming and J lost 8 bases, with 18 bases between them. The CDR3 loop is CASSLDARGRGGYTF. DNA for the CDR3: TGTGCCAGCAGCTTAGACGCCAGGGGTCGAGGAGGCTACACCTTC.